This T cell receptor beta chain was sequenced in a study of shared clonotypes between healthy human individuals. Findings of the study overall: Among a few donors, about 4.6% of naive CD4 clonotypes were found in common. Investigators collected only blood, and repertoires in tissues likely differ. Clonotype sharing among donors, it was expected, would be affected by sequencing depth.

TCRdb's table, derived via immunoSEQ multiplex PCR, lists solely in-frame clones and lacks some. The data hold 2.5 million or so clones, with over 85% observed a single time. The count of this clone is one. Its antigen is unidentified. The V gene's germline CDR1 is MNHEY and CDR2 SMNVEV (reference sequence). This CDR3 region has 16 residues. V lost 1 base and J lost 2; bases outside the gene matches: 4. The sequencing input was naive CD4+ T cells sorted from blood. Subset defined: CD45RA+ positively selected. This sequence joins TRBV27 and TRBJ2-4, with 8 bases fitting TRBD2. This clonotype was sampled from a man aged 18-30 years in good health. The CDR3 reads CASSLWPGGSKNIQYF. Here the CDR3 DNA reads TGTGCCAGCAGTTTATGGCCGGGAGGGTCCAAAAACATTCAGTACTTC.